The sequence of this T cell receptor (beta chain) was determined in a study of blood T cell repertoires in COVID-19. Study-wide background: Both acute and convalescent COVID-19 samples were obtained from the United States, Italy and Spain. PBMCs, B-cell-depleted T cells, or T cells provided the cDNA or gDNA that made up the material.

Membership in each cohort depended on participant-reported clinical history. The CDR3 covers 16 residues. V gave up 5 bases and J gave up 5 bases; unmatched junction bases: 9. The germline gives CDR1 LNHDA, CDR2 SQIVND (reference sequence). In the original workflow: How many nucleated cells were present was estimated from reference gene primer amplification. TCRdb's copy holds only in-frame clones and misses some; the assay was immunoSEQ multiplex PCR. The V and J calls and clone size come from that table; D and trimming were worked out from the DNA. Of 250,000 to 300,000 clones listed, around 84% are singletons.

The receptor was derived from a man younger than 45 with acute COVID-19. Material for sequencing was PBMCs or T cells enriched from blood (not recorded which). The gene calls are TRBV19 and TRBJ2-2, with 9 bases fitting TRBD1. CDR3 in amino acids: CASSVPGQGKTGELFF. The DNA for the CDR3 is TGTGCCAGTAGTGTGCCGGGACAGGGAAAAACCGGGGAGCTGTTTTTT.